This TCR beta chain is from a study of T cell responses to AZD1222 COVID-19 vaccine. Findings of the study overall: Clonal diversity may have been underestimated, and the donors were mostly white British, with more females than males.

Profiled with immunoSEQ multiplex PCR; TCRdb holds only in-frame clones, not every one. This table holds 110,000 or so clones, 86% found once. On this clone: Its antigen is unknown.

Trimming left V 3 bases short and J 1 base short, with 12 bases between. CDR3 length equals 16 residues. Germline V gene lookup returns CDR1 SGHNT and CDR2 YENEEA. The chain combines TRBV11-3 with TRBJ2-2, with D hard to call. The sequence came from an adult who received the AZD1222 COVID-19 vaccine. Sequenced material: peripheral blood, taken 28 days after the second AZD1222 dose. The CDR3 reads CASSFDTRMNTGELFF. The CDR3, as DNA: TGTGCCAGCAGCTTCGACACACGAATGAACACCGGGGAGCTGTTTTTT.